Given below is one TCR beta chain in context. This clone was counted only a few times. Its antigen is not yet known. One base away there is no much larger clone; base qualities are not given. The cohort was made up of about 610 healthy bone marrow donors. At the time of sampling, every cohort member was nominally healthy, though immune exposures that went unrecorded were likely present. Of the roughly 720 cohort members, some 270 had positive CMV serostatus and fewer than 400 had negative CMV serostatus, and CMV serostatus was not recorded for the donor. A peripheral blood sample was collected from each donor, and TCR beta sequencing was performed on peripheral blood mononuclear cells. The Qiagen DNeasy Blood Extraction Kit was used to extract genomic DNA from the blood cell samples. The sample originates from a study of cytomegalovirus exposure and HLA in healthy donors (dated by TCRdb to 2016 to 2017). General notes on the study: In an earlier analysis of under 750 of the donors, about 260 Gb of sequence data and 100 million or so unique TCR beta sequences from 150 million to 200 million T cells were reported. Around 320 gigabases of sequencing data and approximately 80 million unique TCR sequences were included in an early release covering 550 to 650 HLA-typed donors. The number of typed donors differed by locus: about 629-630 for A, B, C, DRB1 and DQB1; approximately 520 for DQA1; about 600 for DPA1; and around 470 for DPB1. Among the roughly 400 genotyped donors, around 81% belonged to the genetic ancestry cluster associated with self-reported Caucasian donors. Donor age, sex, ethnicity and CMV serostatus were compiled alongside the repertoire data. Roughly 5 DR-DQ haplotypes were handled as single units for association and clustering, since linkage in the cohort was strong. To study patterns of TCR occurrence, a later analysis re-analyzed previously published TCR beta repertoires from around 660 donors and added high-resolution HLA genotyping. All discovery cohort repertoires had been generated using a single sequencing platform. A separate validation cohort of about 110 different subjects was used in addition to the roughly 670-subject first cohort. To decide whether each TCR beta V gene segment behaved as functional or pseudogenic, an earlier analysis of approximately 620 of the donors relied on high-throughput TCR beta sequencing. On average, roughly 250,000 unique TCR beta nucleotide sequences were sequenced per donor among about 400 genotyped donors of the cohort, with 15% to 20% of those sequences being non-productive. The study aimed to test whether cataloging public T cell receptors could reveal signatures of past pathogen exposure. In the later analysis, no new phenotypic data were used to find candidate immune exposures; instead, reliance was placed on TCR beta sequences and their occurrence across donors. Class I and class II HLA loci were covered by the typing at four-digit resolution. To predict cytomegalovirus infection status, the study combined high-throughput TCR immunosequencing, statistical association of individual TCRs with disease status, and machine learning. The study profiled the T cell repertoires of under 700 subjects by immunosequencing and related them to cytomegalovirus serostatus. A later genetic analysis used genome-wide SNP genotypes for about three fifths of the 666 donors, treating that subset as a discovery cohort.

Beyond this particular receptor, the publication reports: In a later analysis, several top co-occurrence clusters were reported to appear linked to parvovirus B19, influenza, CMV and Epstein-Barr virus. The classifier was reported to diagnose cytomegalovirus status with high specificity and sensitivity in both the original cohort and the validation cohort. A total of fewer than 200 TCR beta chains were listed by the study as associated with cytomegalovirus. Compared with equally common non-associated chains, HLA-associated TCR beta chains in a later analysis were more clonally expanded and had lower generation probabilities. A later genetic analysis reported fewer N-insertions in productive TCRs among donors in an Asian-associated ancestry cluster than the roughly 700-donor mean. Assigning TCR associations to individual alleles was difficult when HLA alleles, especially DR and DQ, strongly co-occurred. In a later analysis, most CMV-associated TCR beta chains were found to appear HLA-restricted, with HLA associations seemingly driven largely by CMV exposure. A later analysis associated 16,951 TCR beta sequences with specific HLA alleles at a false discovery rate of 0.05. A later analysis found that TCR association rates varied across HLA loci, with DRB1 alleles showing the most associated TCRs and HLA-C alleles the fewest. Linkage disequilibrium might explain the correlated functional status among segregating V segments, but an unknown experimental factor could not be ruled out. Most TCR sequences were observed very rarely across donors, whereas some public TCRs were present in many individuals. Roughly uniform sequencing depth across donors was assumed in presence/absence analyses, although this assumption may not hold. V-gene and J-gene trimming of TCR beta chains was associated with a missense DCLRE1C variant in a later genetic analysis, and the association was replicated in an independent cohort. Because HLA typing was unavailable for some donors at each locus, only the typed subset was used in association tests. In vitro tests confirmed that three of the cytomegalovirus-associated TCR beta chains recognize cytomegalovirus antigens. In this cohort, only TCR beta chains were sequenced, and detectable features were limited by the absence of alpha or paired-chain data. A cluster of highly shared sequence variants was judged likely to represent a technical artifact of the sequencing pipeline. The 87-base-pair reads could not distinguish some IMGT-functional V segments, including TRBV6-2 and TRBV6-3, so those segments were excluded. The earlier analysis of approximately 590 of the donors excluded approximately 17 rarely observed V segments, including chromosome 9 orphons, because counts were too low. A further reported finding was that TCR beta sequences accurately predicted the HLA-A and HLA-B alleles for most subjects in the first cohort. An earlier analysis of 587 of the donors showed that most TCR beta V segments appeared in productive rearrangements either about 90% or about 30% of the time, which broadly matched IMGT annotations. CMV serostatus was the only immune exposure information available for the cohort. The authors suggested that the approach could potentially be generalized to other disease states and immunological phenotypes.

Preparation of the library involved the immunoSEQ multiplex PCR assay. For the multiplex PCR, a mixture combining 60 forward primers for TCR Vbeta segments and 13 reverse primers for TCR Jbeta segments was used. Amplification of the CDR3 region of rearranged TCR beta genes was performed with a multiplex PCR assay on genomic DNA. The Illumina HiSeq System was used to sequence the amplified TCR beta libraries as 87-base-pair reads. In the paper's pipeline: In a later analysis, 70 million to 95 million unique TCR beta chains were counted across the approximately 640 repertoires, and roughly 11 million of these chains were shared by at least two donors. Raw reads were error-corrected and collapsed into unique sequences by a nearest-neighbor algorithm in which closely related sequences were merged to remove PCR and sequencing errors. CDR3 sequences were aligned to IMGT reference sequences to assign V, D and J gene segments. For a sequence to be retained, a match of at least six nucleotides was required to both a V gene segment and a J gene segment. A rearrangement counted as productive if the CDR3 had no stop codons and remained in frame with V and J, and every other rearrangement counted as non-productive. CDR3 was defined according to IMGT convention as the region running from the second conserved V-encoded cysteine to the conserved J-encoded phenylalanine. The earlier analysis of 500 to 650 of the donors excluded any sequence lacking an unambiguous match to a single V gene segment. In an earlier analysis of a few hundred of the donors, a V segment was called functional when productive rearrangements were above 56.7%, and segregating when the standard deviation between donors exceeded 5%. A statistical classification framework was built for diagnosing cytomegalovirus status from the catalog of TCR beta chain sequences. In a later analysis, V and J genes were assigned by comparing TCR nucleotide sequences against IMGT/GENE-DB human TR gene sequences. Using the TCRdist pipeline, a later analysis assigned CDR3 sequences along with most-parsimonious VDJ recombination scenarios. In a later analysis, each TCR beta chain was defined by its CDR3 amino acid sequence together with its V-gene family, and reads without a unique V-gene family were excluded. To address suspected cross-contamination and a sequencing artifact, a later analysis removed several hundred highly shared, low-generation-probability nucleotide sequences. In a later analysis, a clonal expansion index for each public chain was calculated from normalized within-repertoire ranks of inferred template counts. A later analysis computed generation probabilities with a VDJ recombination model fitted to out-of-frame rearrangements, and checked the results against IGoR. In a later analysis, hypergeometric tests were used to score TCR-TCR, TCR-HLA and TCR-CMV co-occurrence, with a repertoire-size bias correction applied to TCR pairs. A later analysis estimated false discovery rates by permuting HLA or CMV assignments 20 times. In a later analysis, co-occurring TCRs were grouped using DBSCAN, with TCRdist sequence similarity added in when clustering inside HLA-allele-positive subsets. For co-occurrence clustering, repertoires with fewer than 30,000 or more than 120,000 public chains were excluded, along with four to six repertoires with anomalous nucleotide sharing. TCRdb limited this immuneACCESS table to in-frame rearrangements with V and J called. A share of clones is missing; checked studies link under half to unresolved V genes, and the rest is unexplained. V, J and clone size derive from that table, while D and trimming were established from the DNA sequence. This sample lists some 150,000 clones; approximately 73% were detected once. 13% to 15% of the sample belongs to the ten largest clones.

Measured from the cysteine to the phenylalanine, the CDR3 is 14 residues long. This entry keeps only the CDR3 DNA: 42 bases, framed from base 1. V has 6 bases trimmed and J has 4 bases trimmed; junction bases matching no gene number 8. In the germline V gene, CDR1 corresponds to MNHEY and CDR2 to SVGAGI. The rearrangement joined TRBV6-5 to TRBJ1-2; 7 central bases correspond to TRBD1. The sequence was collected from a human donor in good health. Sequencing was carried out using PBMCs. The base sequence is TGTGCCAGCAGCCCTAGACAGGGCCCCTATGGCTACACCTTC. Translated, it gives CASSPRQGPYGYTF.